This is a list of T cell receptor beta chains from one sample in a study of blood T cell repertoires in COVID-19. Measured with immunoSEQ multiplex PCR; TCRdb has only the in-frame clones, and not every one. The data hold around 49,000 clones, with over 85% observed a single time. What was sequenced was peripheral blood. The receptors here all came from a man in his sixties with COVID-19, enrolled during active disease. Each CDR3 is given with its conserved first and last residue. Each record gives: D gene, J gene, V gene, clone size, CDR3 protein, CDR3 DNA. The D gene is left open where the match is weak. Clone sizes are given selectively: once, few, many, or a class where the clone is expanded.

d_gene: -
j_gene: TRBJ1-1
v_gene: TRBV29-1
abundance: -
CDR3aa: CSASRRTRGGIEAFF
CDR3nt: TGCAGCGCCTCGAGGAGGACGAGGGGGGGAATTGAAGCTTTCTTT

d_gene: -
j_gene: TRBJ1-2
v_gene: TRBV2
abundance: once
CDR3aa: CASSVRQLYGYTF
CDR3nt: TGTGCCAGCAGCGTCAGACAGCTCTATGGCTACACCTTC

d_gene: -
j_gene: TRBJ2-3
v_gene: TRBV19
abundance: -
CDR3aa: CASKAGGSTDTQYF
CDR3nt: TGTGCCAGCAAAGCGGGCGGATCCACAGATACGCAGTATTTT

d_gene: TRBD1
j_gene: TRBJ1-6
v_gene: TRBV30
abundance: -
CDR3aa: CAWSVPPWTGGNSPLHF
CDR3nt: TGTGCCTGGAGTGTCCCTCCGTGGACAGGGGGCAATTCACCCCTCCACTTT

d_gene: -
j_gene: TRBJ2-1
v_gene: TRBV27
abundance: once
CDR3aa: CASSLSPTLSYNEQFF
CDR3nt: TGTGCCAGCAGTTTATCCCCCACACTATCCTACAATGAGCAGTTCTTC

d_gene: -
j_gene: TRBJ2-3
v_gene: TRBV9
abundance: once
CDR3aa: CASSVERGYTDTQYF
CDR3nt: TGTGCCAGCAGCGTGGAACGGGGTTACACAGATACGCAGTATTTT

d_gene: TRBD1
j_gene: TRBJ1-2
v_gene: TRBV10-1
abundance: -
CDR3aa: CASSAGQLYGYTF
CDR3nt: TGCGCCAGCAGCGCGGGACAGCTTTATGGCTACACCTTC

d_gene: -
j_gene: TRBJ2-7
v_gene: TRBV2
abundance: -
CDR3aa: CASSALLAPTYEQYF
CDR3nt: TGTGCCAGCAGTGCGTTGCTAGCGCCTACCTACGAGCAGTACTTC

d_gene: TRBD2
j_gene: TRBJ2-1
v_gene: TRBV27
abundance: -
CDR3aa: CASSFRGGYNEQFF
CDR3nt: TGTGCCAGCAGTTTCCGGGGGGGGTACAATGAGCAGTTCTTC

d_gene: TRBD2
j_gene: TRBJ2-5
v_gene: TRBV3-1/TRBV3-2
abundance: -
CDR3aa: CASSLRTSGRETQYF
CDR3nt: TGTGCCAGCAGCCTCCGGACTAGCGGGAGAGAGACCCAGTACTTC

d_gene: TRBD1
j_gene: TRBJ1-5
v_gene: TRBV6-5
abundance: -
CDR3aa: CASKTGGSNQPQHF
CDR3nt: TGTGCCAGCAAGACAGGGGGAAGCAATCAGCCCCAGCATTTT